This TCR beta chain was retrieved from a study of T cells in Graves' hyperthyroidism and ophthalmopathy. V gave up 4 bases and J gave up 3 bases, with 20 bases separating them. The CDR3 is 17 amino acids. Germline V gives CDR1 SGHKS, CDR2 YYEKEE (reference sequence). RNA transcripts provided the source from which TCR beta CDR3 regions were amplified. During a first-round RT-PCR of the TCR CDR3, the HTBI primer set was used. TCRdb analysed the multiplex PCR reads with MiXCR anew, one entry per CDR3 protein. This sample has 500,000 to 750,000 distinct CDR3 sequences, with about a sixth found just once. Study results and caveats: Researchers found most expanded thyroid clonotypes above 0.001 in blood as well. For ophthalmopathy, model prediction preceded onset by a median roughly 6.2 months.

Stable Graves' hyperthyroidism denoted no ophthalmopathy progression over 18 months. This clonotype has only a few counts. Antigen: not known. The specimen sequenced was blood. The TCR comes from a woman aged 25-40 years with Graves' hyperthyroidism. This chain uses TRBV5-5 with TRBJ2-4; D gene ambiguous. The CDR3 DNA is TGTGCCAGCAGCCTTCGATTCGTGATAAGTGGCAAAAACATTCAGTACTTC. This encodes CASSLRFVISGKNIQYF.